This TCR beta chain originates from a study of blood T cell repertoires in COVID-19. Produced via immunoSEQ multiplex PCR; TCRdb's table is partial and in-frame only. This sample has around 180,000 clones; more than 75% occur once, and the top ten carry over 7.5%. The CDR3 is made up of 16 amino acids. V lost 3 bases to trimming and J lost 5 bases; unmatched junction nucleotides: 11. Per the germline V gene, CDR1 is SGHRS and CDR2 is YFSETQ. This chain uses TRBV5-1 with TRBJ1-1, with 9 positions matching TRBD1. The specimen was PBMCs or T cells enriched from blood (not recorded which). This sequence was found in a woman aged 30 to 39 who had recovered from COVID-19. DNA of the CDR3: TGCGCCAGCAGCTATTACCGTCAGGACAGGGGAACTGAAGCTTTCTTT. This sequence encodes CASSYYRQDRGTEAFF.